The 25 T cell receptor beta chains presented below share a single source sample, sequenced in a study of blood T cell repertoires in COVID-19. Data came from immunoSEQ multiplex PCR; TCRdb stores just in-frame clones and leaves some out. This table holds about 50,000 clones, 70% to 90% found once. Specimen: peripheral blood. The receptors shown here come from a human donor in a cohort sampled during active COVID-19.

The chain is built from TRBV6-2 or TRBV6-3 and TRBJ2-7, with 9 bases fitting TRBD1. The CDR3 runs 14 residues. Per germline, CDR1 MNHEY and CDR2 SVGEGT. The V and J ends lost 1 base and 5 bases, in that order; junction bases with no gene match: 3. The CDR3 region is CASSYWTGADEQYF. The CDR3 bases are TGTGCCAGCAGTTACTGGACAGGGGCAGACGAGCAGTACTTC.

V usage is TRBV5-1 and J usage is TRBJ2-2; D gene uncertain. This CDR3 spans 17 amino acids. V shed 6 bases and J shed 0 bases, with 18 bases lying between them. Germline V CDR1 and CDR2: SGHRS, YFSETQ. The CDR3 DNA reads as TGCGCCAGCACCGTGACGGTGGGCCGATCGAACACCGGGGAGCTGTTTTTT. Its protein product is CASTVTVGRSNTGELFF.

This rearrangement joins TRBV5-1 to TRBJ2-7, with 8 bases lining up with TRBD1. The length of the CDR3 is 15 residues. CDR1 SGHRS and CDR2 YFSETQ come from the germline V gene. V lost 8 bases and J lost 7; bases outside the gene matches: 17. The CDR3 loop reads CASCDTGGTIGEQYF. In nucleotides, the CDR3 is TGCGCCAGTTGTGATACAGGGGGGACAATTGGGGAGCAGTACTTC.

The chain carries TRBV5-5 and TRBJ2-7; D is perhaps TRBD2 (5 bases). The CDR3 covers 14 residues. The ends were cut back, 4 bases at V and 7 bases at J, with 18 bases in the middle. Germline assignment: CDR1 SGHKS and CDR2 YYEKEE (reference sequence). The CDR3 protein is CASSIRDEVFEQYF. CDR3 nucleotides: TGTGCCAGCAGCATCCGGGATGAGGTTTTTGAGCAGTACTTC.

CDR3 residues: CTSSTSGLLNEQFF. CDR3 in DNA: TGCACCAGCAGCACTAGCGGCTTACTTAATGAGCAGTTCTTC. This chain joins TRBV1 and TRBJ2-1; the table's D gene call, TRBD2, was not cross checked with the DNA. TRBV1 is assigned pseudogene status. This CDR3 spans 14 amino acids.

V is TRBV28 and J is TRBJ2-3; 7 bases line up with TRBD1. Germline V gene data show CDR1 as MDHEN and CDR2 as SYDVKM. The CDR3 covers 14 residues. The J segment lost 0 bases and the V segment lost 8 bases, leaving 5 bases of the junction unmatched. In DNA form, the CDR3 reads TGTGCCAGCTCCCAGACAGGGAGCACAGATACGCAGTATTTT. Amino acid sequence: CASSQTGSTDTQYF.

The gene calls are TRBV27 and TRBJ1-2, with TRBD1 as a possible D gene (5 bases). The germline gives CDR1 MNHEY, CDR2 SMNVEV (reference sequence). Trimming removed 3 bases at V and 2 bases at J, with 19 bases between. CDR3 size: 17 residues. The CDR3 region is CASSLEPQKGRNYGYTF. The CDR3 bases are TGTGCCAGCAGTTTGGAGCCGCAGAAGGGGCGCAACTATGGCTACACCTTC.

The rearrangement joins TRBV12-3 or TRBV12-4 to TRBJ2-2, with D unresolved. V lost 3 bases to trimming and J lost 5 bases, with 7 bases between them. The CDR3 contains 13 residues. The CDR3 nucleotides read TGTGCCAGCAGTTTCCCCCAGACCGGGGAGCTGTTTTTT. Protein: CASSFPQTGELFF.

The chain combines TRBV2 with TRBJ1-1, with a weak D call TRBD1 (5 bases). V lost 6 bases and J lost 1, with 15 bases in between. The CDR3 is 15 residues long. Germline CDR1 reads SNHLY; CDR2 reads FYNNEI. The CDR3 is CASRAPGFRNTEAFF. The CDR3 bases are TGTGCCAGCAGGGCCCCAGGGTTTAGGAACACTGAAGCTTTCTTT.

This clone has a single count. The rearrangement joins TRBV6-6 to TRBJ1-1; 7 nucleotides agree with TRBD1. Looked up from germline, CDR1 is MNHNY and CDR2 is SVGAGI (reference sequence). V shed 5 bases, J shed 4 bases, and the junction held 4 bases outside the gene matches. CDR3 length: 13 amino acids. The CDR3 protein is CASSPPGGTEAFF. The CDR3 DNA is TGTGCCAGCAGTCCTCCAGGGGGCACTGAAGCTTTCTTT.

The chain is built from TRBV6-6 and TRBJ2-7; 9 nucleotides match TRBD1. Germline V gives CDR1 MNHNY, CDR2 SVGAGI (reference sequence). V dropped 0 bases and J dropped 3; count of bases not matched to a gene: 3. CDR3 length: 15 residues. The CDR3 here is CASSYSTGGYYEQYF. The CDR3, as DNA: TGTGCCAGCAGTTACTCTACAGGGGGCTACTACGAGCAGTACTTC.

This chain joins TRBV19 and TRBJ1-1; D is possibly TRBD1 (6 bases). The germline gives CDR1 LNHDA, CDR2 SQIVND (reference sequence). The CDR3 sequence is 16 residues long. V gave up 9 bases and J gave up 4 bases, with 24 bases separating them. CDR3 region: CASTHPRDTRLTEAFF. The CDR3, as DNA: TGTGCCAGCACCCACCCGAGGGACACCCGTCTCACTGAAGCTTTCTTT.

This clone has just one count. The chain couples TRBV6-2 or TRBV6-3 to TRBJ1-2; 8 bases are a match to TRBD1. Losses at the gene ends were 5 bases for V and 4 bases for J; bases not matched to a gene: 9. This CDR3 has 15 residues. From germline, CDR1 is MNHEY and CDR2 SVGEGT. The DNA of the CDR3 is TGTGCCAGCAGTAGCACAGGGGGAAGTCCCTATGGCTACACCTTC. This codes for CASSSTGGSPYGYTF.

The CDR3, as DNA: TGCAGTAGAGACAGGGTTGGCTACACCTTC. It is translated as CSRDRVGYTF. This chain connects TRBV20-1 to TRBJ1-2, with 7 nucleotides matching TRBD1. This CDR3 has 10 residues. Germline CDR1 is DFQATT and CDR2 is SNEGSKA (reference sequence). Trimming cost V 8 bases and J 7 bases; bases outside gene matches: 4.

J is TRBJ1-5 and V is TRBV19, with D tentatively TRBD1 (6 bases). V was cut by 1 base and J by 3 bases, with 13 bases left in between. Germline CDR1 LNHDA, CDR2 SQIVND (reference sequence). The CDR3 loop spans 16 amino acids. The CDR3 DNA follows: TGTGCCAGTAGTATAGGAACAGGGTTCTTCAATCAGCCCCAGCATTTT. Translating it yields CASSIGTGFFNQPQHF.

The chain joins TRBV13 to TRBJ2-5, with TRBD1 as a possible D gene (6 bases). This CDR3 spans 15 amino acids. V was trimmed by 5 bases and J by 1 base, leaving 14 bases between them. Germline assignment: CDR1 PRHDT and CDR2 FYEKMQ (reference sequence). For the CDR3, the DNA is TGTGCCAGCAGCCCCCGACAGGACTTCCAAGAGACCCAGTACTTC. Its protein product is CASSPRQDFQETQYF.

The CDR3 spells CASSLYSSGGYNEQFF. CDR3 in DNA: TGTGCCAGTAGCCTTTATTCTAGCGGGGGGTACAATGAGCAGTTCTTC. The chain employs TRBV19 and TRBJ2-1; TRBD2 matches at 11 bases. CDR1 and CDR2 from the germline V gene are LNHDA and SQIVND (reference sequence). V was clipped by 6 bases and J by 4 bases; unmatched bases: 8. The CDR3 totals 16 residues.

This chain joins TRBV29-1 and TRBJ2-7; D uncertain. The CDR3 is 12 amino acids. Deletions cut 0 bases from V and 0 bases from J, with 3 bases between. CDR1 and CDR2 (germline): SQVTM, ANQGSEA. The chain's CDR3 is CSVEDSSYEQYF. The CDR3 DNA follows: TGCAGCGTTGAAGACAGCTCCTACGAGCAGTACTTC.

This clone was seen once. CDR3 nucleotides: TGTGCCAGTAGTATGAAGCAGGGTGACTATGGCTACACCTTC. Translated: CASSMKQGDYGYTF. V gene TRBV19 combines with J gene TRBJ1-2, with a weak D call TRBD1 (5 bases). Deletions cut 3 bases from V and 3 bases from J, with 11 bases between. CDR3 size: 14 residues. Germline assignment: CDR1 LNHDA and CDR2 SQIVND (reference sequence).

The V gene is TRBV4-1, the J gene TRBJ1-2; 8 nucleotides line up with TRBD1. Germline lookup yields CDR1 MGHRA and CDR2 YSYEKL. With V trimmed by 2 bases and J by 7 bases, 3 bases remained unmatched. The CDR3 covers 13 residues. The CDR3 DNA is TGCGCCAGCAGCCAATCTGACAGGGGTGGCTACACCTTC. As protein: CASSQSDRGGYTF.

This chain connects TRBV6-5 to TRBJ2-1; D remains unclear. CDR1 MNHEY and CDR2 SVGAGI come from the germline V gene. Between the trimmed V and J ends, which lost 7 bases and 10 bases, there was a span of 14 bases. The CDR3 totals 12 residues. The CDR3 sequence is CASTQPILEQFF. The CDR3 DNA follows: TGTGCCAGCACCCAACCCATCCTAGAGCAGTTCTTC.

The genes are TRBV12-3 or TRBV12-4 and TRBJ1-1; D call uncertain. This CDR3 has 11 amino acids. V lost 5 bases and J lost 4, with 5 bases in between. This CDR3 is CASSRSTEAFF. The CDR3 coding sequence is TGTGCCAGCAGTCGGAGCACTGAAGCTTTCTTT.

This chain joins TRBV10-3 and TRBJ1-6; a weak D match, TRBD1 (6 bases). V lost 2 bases to trimming and J lost 11 bases, with 16 bases between them. This CDR3 region has 15 residues. Germline V gives CDR1 ENHRY, CDR2 SYGVKD. The CDR3 region is CAISESTGQVAPLHF. The CDR3 region has the DNA TGTGCCATCAGTGAGAGCACAGGGCAGGTGGCACCCCTCCACTTT.

The chain employs TRBV10-3 and TRBJ2-6; TRBD1 matches 8 bases. Trimming removed 3 bases from V and 2 bases from J; junction bases left unmatched: 6. The CDR3 consists of 17 residues. Germline loops: CDR1 ENHRY, CDR2 SYGVKD. CDR3 nucleotide sequence: TGTGCCATCAGTGATTCAGGGGGCCAAACTGGGGCCAACGTCCTGACTTTC. Its protein product is CAISDSGGQTGANVLTF.

This chain joins TRBV15 and TRBJ2-3, with 8 positions matching TRBD2. The V gene end was trimmed by 1 base and the J gene end by 2 bases; junction bases not matched to a gene: 8. Germline lookup yields CDR1 LNHNV and CDR2 YYDKDF (reference sequence). The CDR3 runs to 17 residues. The CDR3: CATSRGIPGGVTDTQYF. CDR3 DNA sequence: TGTGCCACCAGCAGAGGGATACCCGGGGGGGTCACAGATACGCAGTATTTT.